These T cell receptor beta chains were read from a single sample in a study of cytomegalovirus exposure and HLA in healthy donors. Assay: immunoSEQ multiplex PCR; the TCRdb copy retains only in-frame clones and omits some. The sample has some 150,000 clones, roughly four fifths seen once; the top ten hold 3.5% to 5.5%. The sample taken for sequencing was PBMCs. These receptors were taken from a man aged 40-55 years in good health and CMV-seronegative. CDR3s include the opening cysteine and the closing phenylalanine or tryptophan. The order of the fields is clone size, J gene, D gene, V gene, CDR3 DNA, CDR3 protein. D genes are given only for firm matches. Rows give clone size only sometimes, using once, few, many, or a class for an expanded clone.

abundance: few
j_gene: TRBJ2-3
d_gene: TRBD1
v_gene: TRBV4-3
CDR3nt: TGCGCCAGCAGTGGGAGACAGGGTTTCACAGATACGCAGTATTTT
CDR3aa: CASSGRQGFTDTQYF

abundance: few
j_gene: TRBJ2-5
d_gene: -
v_gene: TRBV11-2
CDR3nt: TGTGCCAGCAGCTTAGATCACAGGGTCCGAGAGACCCAGTACTTC
CDR3aa: CASSLDHRVRETQYF

abundance: -
j_gene: TRBJ1-2
d_gene: TRBD1
v_gene: TRBV28
CDR3nt: TGTGCCAGCTCGGGACAGGGAATCTATGGCTACACCTTC
CDR3aa: CASSGQGIYGYTF

abundance: -
j_gene: TRBJ1-4
d_gene: -
v_gene: TRBV2
CDR3nt: TGTGCCAGCAACAACCGGGCCGCCGGAGGCGAAAAACTGTTTTTT
CDR3aa: CASNNRAAGGEKLFF

abundance: -
j_gene: TRBJ2-7
d_gene: -
v_gene: TRBV2
CDR3nt: TGTGCCAGCAGTGAGGGTCAGGGATCCTACGAGCAGTACTTC
CDR3aa: CASSEGQGSYEQYF

abundance: -
j_gene: TRBJ2-5
d_gene: TRBD1
v_gene: TRBV5-1
CDR3nt: TGCGCCAGCGCTTCCCCGGGACAGGGGACGAAGACCCAGTACTTC
CDR3aa: CASASPGQGTKTQYF

abundance: -
j_gene: TRBJ2-1
d_gene: -
v_gene: TRBV19
CDR3nt: TGTGCCAGTAGCATCGGCTACAATGAGCAGTTCTTC
CDR3aa: CASSIGYNEQFF

abundance: few
j_gene: TRBJ1-4
d_gene: -
v_gene: TRBV7-9
CDR3nt: TGTGCCAGCACCCCAGGGACTACTAATGAAAAACTGTTTTTT
CDR3aa: CASTPGTTNEKLFF

abundance: -
j_gene: TRBJ2-6
d_gene: -
v_gene: TRBV5-1
CDR3nt: TGCGCCAGCAGCTTGCCGGTACCTGGGGCCAACGTCCTGACTTTC
CDR3aa: CASSLPVPGANVLTF

abundance: -
j_gene: TRBJ2-1
d_gene: -
v_gene: TRBV7-2
CDR3nt: TGTGCCAGCAGCTCCCCTGGGCAGGGTTACAATGAGCAGTTCTTC
CDR3aa: CASSSPGQGYNEQFF

abundance: once
j_gene: TRBJ2-3
d_gene: TRBD1
v_gene: TRBV7-2
CDR3nt: TGTGCCAGCAGCAAAGACAGGGGTGCAGATACGCAGTATTTT
CDR3aa: CASSKDRGADTQYF

abundance: few
j_gene: TRBJ2-7
d_gene: -
v_gene: TRBV29-1
CDR3nt: TGCAGCGTTACAGAGAGAGCCTACGAGCAGTACTTC
CDR3aa: CSVTERAYEQYF

abundance: -
j_gene: TRBJ2-3
d_gene: TRBD2
v_gene: TRBV11-2
CDR3nt: TGTGCCAGCAGGTTTGGGCGGGGGGGCCGCCCAGATACGCAGTATTTT
CDR3aa: CASRFGRGGRPDTQYF

abundance: -
j_gene: TRBJ1-1
d_gene: -
v_gene: TRBV10-3
CDR3nt: TGTGCCATCAGCACAGGCCCTCCTAAGAACACTGAAGCTTTCTTT
CDR3aa: CAISTGPPKNTEAFF

abundance: -
j_gene: TRBJ1-3
d_gene: TRBD1
v_gene: TRBV7-9
CDR3nt: TGTGCCAGCAGCCTCACAGGGGGCAGAGCAGGAAACACCATATATTTT
CDR3aa: CASSLTGGRAGNTIYF

abundance: -
j_gene: TRBJ1-5
d_gene: TRBD1
v_gene: TRBV27
CDR3nt: TGTGCCAGCAGTCCGTGGGGACAGAGCAATCAGCCCCAGCATTTT
CDR3aa: CASSPWGQSNQPQHF

abundance: -
j_gene: TRBJ2-1
d_gene: -
v_gene: TRBV6-6
CDR3nt: TGTGCCAGCAGCCGAGACGACTGGAGCTCCTACAATGAGCAGTTCTTC
CDR3aa: CASSRDDWSSYNEQFF

abundance: few
j_gene: TRBJ2-3
d_gene: TRBD2
v_gene: TRBV19
CDR3nt: TGTGCCAGTAGTAGCGGGGGGGCCAAGTCCGGCACAGATACGCAGTATTTT
CDR3aa: CASSSGGAKSGTDTQYF

abundance: -
j_gene: TRBJ2-3
d_gene: TRBD1
v_gene: TRBV7-9
CDR3nt: TGTGCCAGCAGCTTAGGAGGGGGCGCTTCAGATACGCAGTATTTT
CDR3aa: CASSLGGGASDTQYF

abundance: -
j_gene: TRBJ2-7
d_gene: TRBD2
v_gene: TRBV6-1
CDR3nt: TGTGCCAGCAGTGAACTGGCGGGGGGCTCCTACGAGCAGTACTTC
CDR3aa: CASSELAGGSYEQYF

abundance: -
j_gene: TRBJ1-2
d_gene: -
v_gene: TRBV5-4
CDR3nt: TGTGCCAGCAGCTTGGCGGAAGGATCGGGGTATGGCTACACCTTC
CDR3aa: CASSLAEGSGYGYTF

abundance: few
j_gene: TRBJ2-1
d_gene: -
v_gene: TRBV5-6
CDR3nt: TGTGCCAGCAGCTCTTGGAGGGTGACCTACAATGAGCAGTTCTTC
CDR3aa: CASSSWRVTYNEQFF

abundance: -
j_gene: TRBJ1-5
d_gene: -
v_gene: TRBV6-6
CDR3nt: TGTGCCAGCAGTAGTTGGGGGGGCAATCAGCCCCAGCATTTT
CDR3aa: CASSSWGGNQPQHF

abundance: once
j_gene: TRBJ2-1
d_gene: TRBD2
v_gene: TRBV30
CDR3nt: TGTGCCGAGTACGGGGGGAATGAGCAGTTCTTC
CDR3aa: CAEYGGNEQFF

abundance: -
j_gene: TRBJ1-6
d_gene: -
v_gene: TRBV10-2
CDR3nt: TGCGCCAGCAGTGAGTCGACGGGGGGTAATTCACCCCTCCACTTT
CDR3aa: CASSESTGGNSPLHF

abundance: -
j_gene: TRBJ1-4
d_gene: -
v_gene: TRBV19
CDR3nt: TGTGCCAGTACGATGAAGGGCGGGGGTGCAACTAATGAAAAACTGTTTTTT
CDR3aa: CASTMKGGGATNEKLFF

abundance: -
j_gene: TRBJ1-1
d_gene: TRBD1
v_gene: TRBV19
CDR3nt: TGTGCCAGTAGTATAAAGGGGGCGGGCACTGAAGCTTTCTTT
CDR3aa: CASSIKGAGTEAFF

abundance: -
j_gene: TRBJ2-3
d_gene: TRBD2
v_gene: TRBV18
CDR3nt: TGTGCCAGCTCACGACGGACTAGCGGGCTTACTAGCACAGATACGCAGTATTTT
CDR3aa: CASSRRTSGLTSTDTQYF